This T cell receptor (beta chain) is from a study of blood T cell repertoires in COVID-19. Study as a whole: COVID-19 samples collected from the United States, Italy and Spain covered acute and convalescent phases.

In the authors' methods: Estimation of nucleated cell counts relied on the amplification of reference gene primers. Profiled with immunoSEQ multiplex PCR; TCRdb holds only in-frame clones, not every one. V, J and clone size were drawn from that table, and D and trimming were deduced from the DNA. The sample lists 45,000 to 55,000 clones, less than 90% occurring once. The sample was peripheral blood. The TCR was taken from a man aged 50 or older with acute or convalescent COVID-19.

The DNA for the CDR3 is TGCAGCGCTGGGCAGGGGGTGGGTAGCACAGATACGCAGTATTTT. This sequence encodes CSAGQGVGSTDTQYF. The gene calls are TRBV29-1 and TRBJ2-3, with 7 bases aligning to TRBD1. CDR1 is SQVTM, CDR2 ANQGSEA, per germline. The CDR3 covers 15 residues. After removal of 7 bases from V and 0 bases from J, the junction contained 10 bases not matched to a gene.